This T cell receptor (beta chain) was identified in a study of response to subunit inactivated influenza vaccine. Overall study findings and caveats: With each seasonal influenza vaccination, the authors suggested, few new T cells are recruited.

TCRdb fed the RT-PCR reads into MiXCR, producing one record per CDR3 protein. The table records a few hundred thousand distinct CDR3 sequences, 10% to 11% of them present only once. Germline V gene data show CDR1 as SGHRS and CDR2 as YFSETQ. J lost 3 bases, V lost 3 bases, and 4 bases had no gene match. The CDR3 totals 17 residues. This clonotype came up many times. Its antigen remains unidentified. The V call is TRBV5-1, the J call TRBJ2-1; the match to TRBD2 covers 15 bases. Material: PBMCs from blood, obtained about 40 days after vaccination. The receptor was isolated from a man in his fifties who received an inactivated influenza vaccine. The CDR3, as DNA: TGCGCCAGCAGCTGGACTAGCGGGAGGGAATACTACAATGAGCAGTTCTTC. It translates to CASSWTSGREYYNEQFF.